This T cell receptor (beta chain) was profiled in a study of T cells in Graves' hyperthyroidism and ophthalmopathy. The trim removed 0 bases at V and 1 base at J, leaving 3 bases unmatched. CDR1 and CDR2 (germline): SGHDN, FVKESK. The CDR3 is 16 amino acids. RNA transcripts were the template for amplifying TCR beta CDR3 regions. The TCR CDR3 was amplified in a first-round RT-PCR using the HTBI primer set. Using its own MiXCR run on the multiplex PCR reads, TCRdb lists one record per CDR3 protein. Of about 520,000 distinct CDR3 sequences detected, roughly 24% appear once; the ten largest clones hold around 10%. This clonotype showed up just a few times.

The gene calls are TRBV14 and TRBJ2-4, with 7 positions matching TRBD1. Sequencing was done on a sample of blood. The receptor was isolated from a woman aged 25-40 years with Graves' ophthalmopathy. CDR3 region: CASSQEDRPAKNIQYF. As DNA, the CDR3 is TGTGCCAGCAGCCAAGAGGACAGGCCCGCCAAAAACATTCAGTACTTC. Full variable domain (remainder filled in from reference TRBV14 and TRBJ2-4): EAGVTQFPSHSVIEKGQTVTLRCDPISGHDNLYWYRRVMGKEIKFLLHFVKESKQDESGMPNNRFLAERTGGTYSTLKVQPAELEDSGVYFCASSQEDRPAKNIQYFGAGTRLSVL.